A selection of T cell receptor beta chains follows, all from one sample in a study of blood T cell repertoires in COVID-19. Here immunoSEQ multiplex PCR was the method, and the copy in TCRdb shows in-frame clones only, minus some. Of nearly 200,000 clones listed, 70% to 90% were seen once; the top ten hold about 6.8%. The sequenced sample was peripheral blood. These receptors all come from a woman aged 40-49 years who had recovered from COVID-19. Each CDR3 is given with its conserved first and last residue. D genes are given only for firm matches. Only some rows state a clone size, as once, few, many or a class for expanded clones.

>NA|17|NA|TRBV21-1|TRBJ1-3
CASSPAGGGRSGNTIYF
TGTGCCAGCAGCCCGGCGGGCGGCGGTCGCTCTGGAAACACCATATATTTT
>TRBD2|15|NA|TRBV19|TRBJ2-1
CASSSYSGSANEQFF
TGTGCCAGTAGTTCTTATAGCGGGAGTGCCAATGAGCAGTTCTTC
>NA|15|NA|TRBV9|TRBJ2-3
CASSVRQVGGDTQYF
TGTGCCAGCAGCGTTAGACAGGTTGGCGGGGATACGCAGTATTTT
>NA|15|NA|TRBV28|TRBJ2-3
CASKRKTGTSDTQYF
TGTGCCAGCAAACGGAAGACAGGGACTTCAGATACGCAGTATTTT
>NA|13|few|TRBV3-1/TRBV3-2|TRBJ2-1
CASNGLTRDEQFF
TGTGCCAGCAATGGGCTCACCCGAGATGAGCAGTTCTTC
>TRBD1|16|NA|TRBV2|TRBJ1-5
CASLPGTGGSNQPQHF
TGTGCCAGCCTCCCCGGGACAGGGGGTAGCAATCAGCCCCAGCATTTT
>TRBD2|16|NA|TRBV27|TRBJ2-1
CASRHGPSGYYNEQFF
TGTGCCAGCAGGCATGGCCCTAGCGGATACTACAATGAGCAGTTCTTC
>NA|14|NA|TRBV5-6|TRBJ2-5
CASSPRGQTETQYF
TGTGCCAGCAGCCCTAGGGGACAAACGGAGACCCAGTACTTC
>NA|14|once|TRBV5-1|TRBJ1-3
CASSLGGPGNTIYF
TGCGCCAGCAGCTTGGGGGGGCCGGGAAACACCATATATTTT
>NA|14|NA|TRBV3-1/TRBV3-2|TRBJ1-1
CASNKLREGTEAFF
TGTGCCAGCAACAAACTAAGGGAGGGCACTGAAGCTTTCTTT
>TRBD2|17|NA|TRBV7-9|TRBJ2-3
CASSLYGTSGGTDTQYF
TGTGCCAGCAGCTTATATGGGACTAGCGGGGGAACAGATACGCAGTATTTT
>TRBD1|14|NA|TRBV28|TRBJ1-5
CASSWGQENQPQHF
TGTGCCAGCAGCTGGGGACAGGAGAATCAGCCCCAGCATTTT
>NA|13|NA|TRBV30|TRBJ2-2
CAWSVSVTGELFF
TGTGCCTGGAGTGTATCGGTCACCGGGGAGCTGTTTTTT
>NA|17|NA|TRBV3-1/TRBV3-2|TRBJ2-7
CASSQDRMGKRDTTRYF
TGTGCCAGCAGCCAAGATCGAATGGGCAAACGGGACACCACGCGGTACTTC